Included here is one T cell receptor (beta chain) sequence, with context. It lacks a known antigen. No base-level quality is on record; no much larger clone is a single base apart. The CDR3 regions of human TCRbeta chains were analyzed by immunosequencing. The paper's data handling went like this. TCRs in the repertoires were matched against a reference library of SARS-CoV-2-specific TCRs that had been generated with the MIRA antigen-specificity platform. Breadth meant the fraction of unique TCRs that were SARS-CoV-2-associated, whereas depth meant the fraction of total T cells that were SARS-CoV-2-associated. Each spike-specific TCR was assigned to its reactive spike region and to a CD4 or CD8 class using the MIRA data. Log10-transformed breadth and depth values were compared by one-way ANOVA with Sidak's multiple comparisons tests. The source is immuneACCESS, and TCRdb retained only in-frame sequences with V and J called. Part of the clones is not carried over; for the studies checked, unresolved V genes explain less than half of this, and the remainder is unexplained. V, J and clone size reflect that table, while D and trimming were determined from the DNA. The sample table holds approximately 92,000 clones, of which roughly 90% were seen once. Over 20% of the sample is in the top ten clones.

The data are from a study of T cell responses to AZD1222 COVID-19 vaccine (dated by TCRdb to about 2021). Context from the whole study: AZD1222 recipients whose second dose came at about 4 weeks and those whose second dose came at about 12 weeks were combined into one group, since spike-specific TCR depth and breadth did not differ between the two schedules. Trial participants were enrolled by age into 18-55, 56-69 and 70-plus year subgroups, with around 150, 28 and 57 TCR-sequenced participants respectively. A total of just over 230 trial participants underwent TCR sequencing, of whom nearly 210 had received two doses of AZD1222 and 26 had received two doses of the MenACWY control vaccine.

The V and J ends are trimmed by 0 bases and 4 bases, leaving 15 bases between them. The CDR3 contains 16 residues, cysteine and phenylalanine counted. The only DNA kept is the CDR3, 48 bases in frame from the first base. Reading the germline V gene (reference sequence) gives CDR1 LGHDT and CDR2 YNNKEL. The time point label here, explained by the study, means: baseline before first vaccination. The vaccinee samples were drawn from two UK trials, COV001 and COV002, one of which was a single-blind randomized controlled phase 2/3 trial testing AZD1222 (ChAdOx1 nCoV-19) in healthy adults. For TCRbeta chain sequencing, PBMC samples were collected from trial participants at day 0 and at day 28 after the second dose. Overall results and qualifications from the work: Only six AZD1222 recipients were SARS-CoV-2 seropositive at baseline, limiting conclusions about previously exposed vaccinees. CD4 TCRs associated with the vaccine covered the entire spike protein, and the dominant responses were in regions 160-218 and 743-854. Participants were mostly white British, with more females than males. The authors suggested clonal diversity may have been underestimated. After two AZD1222 doses, both the breadth and the depth of spike-specific TCRs were significantly higher than at day 0 and than in MenACWY recipients. Nearly half of unique spike-specific TCRs reportedly recognized epitopes outside regions mutated in the B.1.351 and B.1.1.7 variants. The 56-69-year group was small, and its depth increase did not reach significance, likely because of low power. No day 14 peak-response samples were available, so repertoires were characterized only after the peak T cell response.

The specimen comprised peripheral blood, sampled on day 0 of AZD1222 vaccination. This receptor was taken from an adult in good health. This chain joins TRBV3-1 (or the pseudogene TRBV3-2) to TRBJ2-5, with a tentative D gene TRBD1 over 5 matching bases. The nucleotide sequence is given as TGTGCCAGCAGCCAAGACATTCCAGGGTTTGGAGAGACCCAGTACTTC. It translates to CASSQDIPGFGETQYF.